Listed here are 20 T cell receptor beta chains from one sample, sequenced in a study of blood T cell repertoires in COVID-19. Sequenced by immunoSEQ multiplex PCR; TCRdb stores in-frame clones only, minus some. This repertoire shows more than 150,000 clones, roughly three quarters found once; its top ten account for approximately 15%. Sequenced sample: PBMCs or T cells enriched from blood (not recorded which). The receptors come from a man aged 60 to 75 who had been exposed to COVID-19.

The chain is built from TRBV6-2 or TRBV6-3 and TRBJ1-1; D might be TRBD1 (6 bases). The germline V gene encodes CDR1 MNHEY and CDR2 SVGEGT. The CDR3 loop spans 18 amino acids. V lost 2 bases, J lost 5 bases, and 24 bases lay in between. CDR3 residues: CASSYGARFRKQGTEAFF. For the CDR3, the DNA is TGTGCCAGCAGTTACGGAGCTCGGTTCCGAAAACAGGGTACTGAAGCTTTCTTT.

The V gene is TRBV7-9, the J gene TRBJ2-1; TRBD2 aligns across 12 bases. V shed 1 base, J shed 9 bases, and the junction held 4 bases outside the gene matches. Germline CDR1 reads SEHNR; CDR2 reads FQNEAQ (reference sequence). The CDR3 sequence is 15 residues long. CDR3 DNA sequence: TGTGCCAGCAGCTTAGTGTCTAGCGGGAGGGGTGAGCAGTTCTTC. It translates to CASSLVSSGRGEQFF.

V usage is TRBV28 and J usage is TRBJ2-5, with 9 bases matching TRBD2. Germline values: CDR1 MDHEN, CDR2 SYDVKM. The CDR3 runs to 15 residues. V lost 6 bases, J lost 5 bases, and 10 bases stayed unmatched. DNA for the CDR3: TGTGCCAGCAGCTCTAGCGGGGACCTCAGGGAGACCCAGTACTTC. Protein product: CASSSSGDLRETQYF.

The chain combines TRBV5-3 with TRBJ2-1; D gene uncertain. TRBV5-3 falls under the ORF class, with uncertain function. CDR3 size: 15 residues. Trimming removed 0 bases from V and 6 bases from J, with 13 bases in between. The CDR3 sequence: CARSLAAAPPNEQFF. As DNA, the CDR3 is TGTGCCAGAAGCTTGGCCGCGGCCCCGCCCAATGAGCAGTTCTTC.

The chain uses TRBV6-5 and TRBJ2-5; D possibly corresponds to TRBD1 (5 bases). The CDR3 is 15 residues long. The germline V gene has CDR1 MNHEY and CDR2 SVGAGI. Trimming stripped 1 base from V and 1 base from J, with 10 bases between. CDR3 residues: CASSYWQGSQETQYF. CDR3 nucleotide sequence: TGTGCCAGCAGTTACTGGCAGGGTTCCCAAGAGACCCAGTACTTC.

This chain joins TRBV27 and TRBJ1-1; perhaps TRBD1 as D (5 bases). Trimming cost V 2 bases and J 1 base, with 5 bases left between them. Germline values: CDR1 MNHEY, CDR2 SMNVEV (reference sequence). The CDR3 is 13 residues long. For the CDR3, the DNA is TGTGCCAGCAGTTTAACAGGGAACACTGAAGCTTTCTTT. This sequence encodes CASSLTGNTEAFF.

The CDR3 spells CASSLLGRNTEAFF. The CDR3 coding sequence is TGTGCCAGCAGTTTATTGGGCAGGAACACTGAAGCTTTCTTT. The chain combines TRBV28 with TRBJ1-1; no clear D gene. Trimming removed 1 base at V and 1 base at J, with 7 bases between. The CDR3 is 14 residues long. Germline V gene data show CDR1 as MDHEN and CDR2 as SYDVKM.

The chain employs TRBV27 and TRBJ1-1; 8 bases are shared with TRBD1. The CDR3 spans 12 residues. Germline CDR1 is MNHEY and CDR2 is SMNVEV (reference sequence). The ends lost 6 bases at V and 10 bases at J; junction bases unmatched: 7. The chain's CDR3 is CASRSTGEGAFF. CDR3 nucleotides: TGTGCCAGCAGATCGACAGGGGAAGGAGCTTTCTTT.

This clone occurred once. The rearrangement uses TRBV9 and TRBJ2-2; TRBD2 matches 7 bases. This CDR3 is built from 18 residues. Per germline, CDR1 SGDLS and CDR2 YYNGEE. V shed 2 bases and J 0 bases; nucleotides not matched to a gene: 10. The CDR3 nucleotides are TGTGCCAGCAGCGTCTCCCCTACTGCGGGGGCGAACACCGGGGAGCTGTTTTTT. This translates into CASSVSPTAGANTGELFF.

The J gene is TRBJ1-2, the V gene TRBV5-6, with TRBD1 matching 7 bases. The V segment lost 5 bases and the J segment 8 bases; nucleotides outside the gene matches: 12. This CDR3 is 14 amino acids long. Germline CDR1 is SGHDT and CDR2 is YYEEEE. The CDR3 loop reads CASSFGTDKNGYTF. CDR3 DNA sequence: TGTGCCAGCAGTTTTGGGACAGACAAAAACGGCTACACCTTC.

The V gene is TRBV29-1, the J gene TRBJ1-1; 7 nucleotides agree with TRBD1. Trimming at V came to 7 bases and at J to 1 base, leaving 6 bases not matched to a gene. The CDR3 consists of 13 residues. The V gene's germline CDR1 is SQVTM and CDR2 ANQGSEA. CDR3 nucleotides: TGCAGCGCCGAGACAGGGACGAACACTGAAGCTTTCTTT. Its protein is CSAETGTNTEAFF. The full variable domain, completed using reference TRBV29-1 and TRBJ1-1, is SAVISQKPSRDICQRGTSLTIQCQVDSQVTMMFWYRQQPGQSLTLIATANQGSEATYESGFVIDKFPISRPNLTFSTLTVSNMSPEDSSIYLCSAETGTNTEAFFGQGTRLTVV.

This clone showed up just once. This chain uses TRBV29-1 with TRBJ1-5; D remains unclear. Germline V CDR1 and CDR2: SQVTM, ANQGSEA. The CDR3 contains 12 residues. Trimming removed 6 bases at V and 6 bases at J, with 12 bases between. The CDR3 protein is CSVQEGAQPQHF. The CDR3 DNA reads as TGCAGCGTCCAGGAGGGAGCTCAGCCCCAGCATTTT.

V is TRBV2 and J is TRBJ2-5; TRBD1 agrees at 7 bases. There are 13 residues in the CDR3. Germline V gene sequence: CDR1 SNHLY, CDR2 FYNNEI. V lost 6 bases to trimming and J lost 5 bases; unmatched junction nucleotides: 6. The CDR3 bases are TGTGCCAGCAGCCGACAGGGTGAGGAGACCCAGTACTTC. Protein product: CASSRQGEETQYF.

This clone has only a few counts. This chain uses TRBV9 with TRBJ1-3; D is possibly TRBD1 (5 bases). CDR1 and CDR2 (germline): SGDLS, YYNGEE. This CDR3 comprises 16 residues. Trimming cost V 2 bases and J 0 bases, with 12 bases left between them. CDR3 region: CASSVGGAGSGNTIYF. CDR3 in DNA: TGTGCCAGCAGCGTGGGAGGGGCGGGCTCTGGAAACACCATATATTTT.

This clone was recorded only once. The genes are TRBV10-2 and TRBJ2-1, with D possibly being TRBD2 (5 bases). The V and J ends lost 4 bases and 4 bases respectively, with 17 bases between them. Germline CDR1 WSHSY, CDR2 SAAADI. The CDR3 runs to 16 residues. CDR3 sequence reads: CASSGSGSTGYNEQFF. As DNA, the CDR3 is TGCGCCAGCAGTGGGTCTGGCTCGACGGGATACAATGAGCAGTTCTTC.

The chain couples TRBV4-2 to TRBJ2-7; D is perhaps TRBD2 (5 bases). Germline loops: CDR1 LGHNA, CDR2 YNFKEQ. The CDR3 length is 16 residues. Trimming shortened V by 0 bases and J by 0 bases, and 12 bases separated the two germline ends. CDR3 sequence reads: CASSQEEGTPSYEQYF. CDR3 nucleotides: TGTGCCAGCAGCCAAGAAGAGGGCACGCCCTCCTACGAGCAGTACTTC.

V usage is TRBV2 and J usage is TRBJ2-1, with TRBD2 matching over 10 bases. Germline values: CDR1 SNHLY, CDR2 FYNNEI. The CDR3 spans 14 residues. V trimming: 6 bases; J trimming: 5 bases; junction bases outside the gene matches: 4. Written as DNA, the CDR3 is TGTGCCAGCAGGGGACTAGCGACCCACAATGAGCAGTTCTTC. This sequence encodes CASRGLATHNEQFF.

The DNA for the CDR3 is TGTGCCACCAGCAGAGATCGAGGACTAGATGGGAACATTCAGTACTTC. Protein product: CATSRDRGLDGNIQYF. This rearrangement joins TRBV15 to TRBJ2-4, with 7 positions matching TRBD2. The CDR3 extends over 16 amino acids. Germline CDR1 LNHNV, CDR2 YYDKDF (reference sequence). The J segment lost 7 bases and the V segment lost 0 bases, leaving 9 bases of the junction unmatched.

This chain uses TRBV5-4 with TRBJ2-7; possible D gene TRBD1, 5 bases. The CDR3 totals 15 residues. Germline lookup yields CDR1 SGHNT and CDR2 YYREEE (reference sequence). Trimming took 4 bases from V and 2 from J, leaving 16 bases between them. The CDR3 here is CASSPPGPQTYEQYF. CDR3 in DNA: TGTGCCAGCAGCCCCCCAGGGCCTCAAACCTACGAGCAGTACTTC.

The CDR3 here is CASSLSGRGTGELFF. In nucleotides, the CDR3 is TGTGCCAGCAGTTTAAGCGGGAGAGGTACCGGGGAGCTGTTTTTT. The chain recombines TRBV28 with TRBJ2-2, with 8 bases aligning to TRBD2. CDR1 is MDHEN, CDR2 SYDVKM, per germline. The CDR3 runs 15 residues. V was clipped by 2 bases and J by 5 bases; unmatched bases: 4.